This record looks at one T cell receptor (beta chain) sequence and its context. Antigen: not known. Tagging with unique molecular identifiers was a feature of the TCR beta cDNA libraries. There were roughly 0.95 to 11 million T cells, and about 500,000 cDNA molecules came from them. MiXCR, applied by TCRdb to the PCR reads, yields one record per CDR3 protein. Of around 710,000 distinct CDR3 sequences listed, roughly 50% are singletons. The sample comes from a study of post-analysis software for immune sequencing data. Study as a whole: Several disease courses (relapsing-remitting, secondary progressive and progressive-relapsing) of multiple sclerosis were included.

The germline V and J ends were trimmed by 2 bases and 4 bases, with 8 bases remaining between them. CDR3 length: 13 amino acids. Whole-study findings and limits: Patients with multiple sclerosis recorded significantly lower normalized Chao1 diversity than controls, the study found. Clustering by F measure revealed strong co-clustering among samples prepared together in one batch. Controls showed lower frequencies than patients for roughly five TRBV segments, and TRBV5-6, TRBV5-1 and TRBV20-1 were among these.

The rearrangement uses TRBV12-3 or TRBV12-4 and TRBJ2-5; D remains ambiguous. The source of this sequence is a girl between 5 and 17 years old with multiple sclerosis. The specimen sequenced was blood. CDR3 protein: CASSLRPLETQYF. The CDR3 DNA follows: TGTGCCAGCAGTTTAAGGCCTTTAGAGACCCAGTACTTC.